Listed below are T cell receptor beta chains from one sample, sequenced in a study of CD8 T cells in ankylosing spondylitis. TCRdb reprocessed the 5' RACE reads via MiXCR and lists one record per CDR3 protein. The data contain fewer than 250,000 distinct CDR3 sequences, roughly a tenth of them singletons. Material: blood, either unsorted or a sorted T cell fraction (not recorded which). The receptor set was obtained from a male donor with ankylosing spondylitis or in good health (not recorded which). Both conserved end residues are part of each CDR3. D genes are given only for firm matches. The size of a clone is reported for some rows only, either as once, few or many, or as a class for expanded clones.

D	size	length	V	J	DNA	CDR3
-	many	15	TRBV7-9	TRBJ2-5	TGTGCCAGCACCCCAGGAGGATCACTCCAAGAGACCCAGTACTTC	CASTPGGSLQETQYF
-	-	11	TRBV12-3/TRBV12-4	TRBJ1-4	TGTACCAGCAGTCCAAGGGAAAAACTGTTTTTT	CTSSPREKLFF
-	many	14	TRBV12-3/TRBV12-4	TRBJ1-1	TGTGCCAGCAGTTTAGGCTCTATGAACACTGAAGCTTTCTTT	CASSLGSMNTEAFF
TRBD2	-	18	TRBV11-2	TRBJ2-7	TGTGCCAGCAGCTTCTCCGGGACTAGCGGGGGCAAGGCCTACGAGCAGTACTTC	CASSFSGTSGGKAYEQYF
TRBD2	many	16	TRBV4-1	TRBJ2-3	TGCGCCAGCAGCCAAGAGACTAGCGGTACCACAGATACGCAGTATTTT	CASSQETSGTTDTQYF
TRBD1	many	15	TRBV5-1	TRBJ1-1	TGCGCCAGCAGCTTGTCTGGGACAGGCAACACTGAAGCTTTCTTT	CASSLSGTGNTEAFF
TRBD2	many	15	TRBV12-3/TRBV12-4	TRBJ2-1	TGTGCCAGCAGCCGACTAGCGGGGTTTTACAATGAGCAGTTCTTC	CASSRLAGFYNEQFF
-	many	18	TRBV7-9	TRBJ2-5	TGTGCCAGCAGTTCGCCGAGGGCGGTGGACACGGGTGAAGAGACCCAGTACTTC	CASSSPRAVDTGEETQYF
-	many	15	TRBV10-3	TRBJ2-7	TGTGCCATCAGTGAGTCGAAGGTGGCTGCCTACGAGCAGTACTTC	CAISESKVAAYEQYF
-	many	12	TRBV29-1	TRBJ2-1	TGCAGCGTTGAGAGTGACTACAATGAGCAGTTCTTC	CSVESDYNEQFF
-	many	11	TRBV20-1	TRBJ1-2	TGCAGTGCTAGAGTAGGTTATGGCTACACCTTC	CSARVGYGYTF
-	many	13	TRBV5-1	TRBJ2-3	TGCGCCAGCAGCCGGACTTACACAGATACGCAGTATTTT	CASSRTYTDTQYF
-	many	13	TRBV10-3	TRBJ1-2	TGTGCCATCAGTGAGGGGGGGGACTATGGCTACACCTTC	CAISEGGDYGYTF
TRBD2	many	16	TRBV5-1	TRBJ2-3	TGCGCCAGCAGCTTGGGTCTAGCGGGAGATACAGATACGCAGTATTTT	CASSLGLAGDTDTQYF
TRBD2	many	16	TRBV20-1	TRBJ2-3	TGCAGTGCCCCCGGGACTAGCGGGAGTATGACAGATACGCAGTATTTT	CSAPGTSGSMTDTQYF
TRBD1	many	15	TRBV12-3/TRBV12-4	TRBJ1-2	TGTGCCAGCAGTTTCGGGGACAGGGGGACTTATGGCTACACCTTC	CASSFGDRGTYGYTF
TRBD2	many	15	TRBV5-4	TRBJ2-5	TGTGCCAGCACCCCCATCGGCGGGGGGAGGGAGACCCAGTACTTC	CASTPIGGGRETQYF
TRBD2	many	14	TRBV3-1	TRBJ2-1	TGTGCCAGCAGCCAAGCGGGGGGGTACAATGAGCAGTTCTTC	CASSQAGGYNEQFF
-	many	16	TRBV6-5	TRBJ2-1	TGTGCCAGCAGATACGAAGGAGGGAGCTCCTACAATGAGCAGTTCTTC	CASRYEGGSSYNEQFF
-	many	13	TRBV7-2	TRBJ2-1	TGTGCCAGCAGCTTAGCGTCGTACAATGAGCAGTTCTTC	CASSLASYNEQFF
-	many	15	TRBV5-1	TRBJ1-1	TGCGCCAGCAGCTTGCTGGGTACGTCTGACACTGAAGCTTTCTTT	CASSLLGTSDTEAFF
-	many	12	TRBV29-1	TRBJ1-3	TGCAGCGTTGGGTCTGGTGGAAACACCATATATTTT	CSVGSGGNTIYF
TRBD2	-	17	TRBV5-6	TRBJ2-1	TGTGCCAGCAGCTTCTCAGCTAGCGGGAGGTCCTACAATGAGCAGTTCTTC	CASSFSASGRSYNEQFF
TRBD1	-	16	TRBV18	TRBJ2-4	TGCGCCAGCTCACCATGCCGGGACAGGGACTTGAACATTCAGTACTTC	CASSPCRDRDLNIQYF
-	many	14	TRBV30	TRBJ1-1	TGTGCCTGGAAACCGGGACTCCAGAACACTGAAGCTTTCTTT	CAWKPGLQNTEAFF
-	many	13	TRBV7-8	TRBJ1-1	TGTGCCAGCAGCCCGACCTCCGATATTCAAGCTTTCTTT	CASSPTSDIQAFF
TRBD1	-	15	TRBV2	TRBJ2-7	TGTGCCAGCAGGGCAAAGGACAGGTTCTCCTACGAGCAGTACTTC	CASRAKDRFSYEQYF
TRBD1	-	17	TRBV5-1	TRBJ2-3	TGCGCCAGCAGCTTGGGGACCGGGACAGGCGACACAGATACGCAGTATTTT	CASSLGTGTGDTDTQYF
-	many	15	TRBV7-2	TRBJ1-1	TGTGCCAGCAGCCCTGGCGGAGGAATGAACACTGAAGCTTTCTTT	CASSPGGGMNTEAFF
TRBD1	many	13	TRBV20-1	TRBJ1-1	TGCAGTGCTACTACAGGGGCGGTCACTGAAGCTTTCTTT	CSATTGAVTEAFF
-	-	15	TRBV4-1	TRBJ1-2	TGCGCCAGCAGCCGCATACGTGGGGGTTGGACTGGCTACACCTTC	CASSRIRGGWTGYTF
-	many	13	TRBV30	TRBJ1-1	TGTGCCTGGAGTGTGGCCGTGACGGCGGAGGCTTTCTTT	CAWSVAVTAEAFF
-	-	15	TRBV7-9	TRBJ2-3	TGTGCCAGCAGCTTAGTGGGGACCAGCACAGATACGCAGTATTTT	CASSLVGTSTDTQYF
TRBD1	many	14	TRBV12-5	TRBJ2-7	TGTGCTAGTGGTTCCGGACAGGGATGGGACGAGCAGTACTTC	CASGSGQGWDEQYF
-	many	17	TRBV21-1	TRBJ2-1	TGTGCCAGCAGCCGACTTCAGGGGCCGAGCTCCTACAATGAGCAGTTCTTC	CASSRLQGPSSYNEQFF